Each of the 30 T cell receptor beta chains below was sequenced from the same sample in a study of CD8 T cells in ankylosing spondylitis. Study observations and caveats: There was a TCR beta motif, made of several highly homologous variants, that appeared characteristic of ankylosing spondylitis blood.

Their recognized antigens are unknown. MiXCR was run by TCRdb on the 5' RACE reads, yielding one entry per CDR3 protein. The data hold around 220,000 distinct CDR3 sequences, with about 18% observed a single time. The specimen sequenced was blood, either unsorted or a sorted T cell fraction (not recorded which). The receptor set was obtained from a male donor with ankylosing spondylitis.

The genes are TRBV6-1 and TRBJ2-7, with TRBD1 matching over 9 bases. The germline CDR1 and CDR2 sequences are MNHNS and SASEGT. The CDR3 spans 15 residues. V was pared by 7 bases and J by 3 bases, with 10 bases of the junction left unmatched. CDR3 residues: CASKYKDRGLYEQYF. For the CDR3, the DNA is TGTGCCAGCAAATACAAGGACAGGGGTCTCTACGAGCAGTACTTC.

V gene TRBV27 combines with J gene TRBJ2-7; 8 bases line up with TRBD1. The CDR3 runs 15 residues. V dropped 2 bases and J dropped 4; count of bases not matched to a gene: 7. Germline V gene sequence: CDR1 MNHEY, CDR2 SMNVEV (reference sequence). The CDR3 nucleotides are TGTGCCAGCAGTTTACCGACAGGGGAAGGGTACGAGCAGTACTTC. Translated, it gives CASSLPTGEGYEQYF.

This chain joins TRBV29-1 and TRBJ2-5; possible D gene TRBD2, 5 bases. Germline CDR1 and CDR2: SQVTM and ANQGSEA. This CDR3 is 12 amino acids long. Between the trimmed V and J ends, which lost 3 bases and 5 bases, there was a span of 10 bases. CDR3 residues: CSVEGSGETQYF. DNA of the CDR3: TGCAGCGTTGAGGGGTCGGGGGAGACCCAGTACTTC.

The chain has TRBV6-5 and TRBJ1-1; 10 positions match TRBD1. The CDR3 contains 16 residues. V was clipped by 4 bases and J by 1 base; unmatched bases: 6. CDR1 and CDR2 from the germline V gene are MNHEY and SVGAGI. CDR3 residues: CASSWTGGGKNTEAFF. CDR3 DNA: TGTGCCAGCAGTTGGACAGGGGGGGGAAAGAACACTGAAGCTTTCTTT.

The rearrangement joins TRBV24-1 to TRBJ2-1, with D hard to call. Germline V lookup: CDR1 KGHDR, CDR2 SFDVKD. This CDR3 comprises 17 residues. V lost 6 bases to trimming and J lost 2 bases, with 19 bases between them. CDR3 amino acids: CATSSTTPDETYNEQFF. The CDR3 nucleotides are TGTGCCACCAGTTCTACTACCCCGGACGAAACCTACAATGAGCAGTTCTTC.

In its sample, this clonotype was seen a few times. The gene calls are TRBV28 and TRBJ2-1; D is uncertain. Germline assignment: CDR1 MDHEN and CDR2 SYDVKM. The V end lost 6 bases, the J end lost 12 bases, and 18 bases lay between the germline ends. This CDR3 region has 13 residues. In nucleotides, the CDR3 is TGTGCCAGCAGCCCCGGGCAAAGGTCGAGGCAGTTCTTC. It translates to CASSPGQRSRQFF. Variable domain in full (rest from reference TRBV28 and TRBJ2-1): DVKVTQSSRYLVKRTGEKVFLECVQDMDHENMFWYRQDPGLGLRLIYFSYDVKMKEKGDIPEGYSVSREKKERFSLILESASTNQTSMYLCASSPGQRSRQFFGPGTRLTVL.

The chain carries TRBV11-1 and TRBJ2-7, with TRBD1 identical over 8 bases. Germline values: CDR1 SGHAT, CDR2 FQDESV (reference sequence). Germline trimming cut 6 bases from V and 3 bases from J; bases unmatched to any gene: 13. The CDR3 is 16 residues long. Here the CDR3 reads CASRGRGQQGSYEQYF. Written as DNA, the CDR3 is TGTGCCAGCAGAGGCAGGGGGCAACAGGGGAGCTACGAGCAGTACTTC.

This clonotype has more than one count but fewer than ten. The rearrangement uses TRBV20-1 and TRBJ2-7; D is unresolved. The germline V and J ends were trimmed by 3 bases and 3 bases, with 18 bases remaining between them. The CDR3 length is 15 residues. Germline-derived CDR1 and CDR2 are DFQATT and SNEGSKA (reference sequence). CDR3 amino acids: CSASNPEDPHYEQYF. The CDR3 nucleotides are TGCAGTGCTAGCAACCCCGAAGACCCCCACTACGAGCAGTACTTC.

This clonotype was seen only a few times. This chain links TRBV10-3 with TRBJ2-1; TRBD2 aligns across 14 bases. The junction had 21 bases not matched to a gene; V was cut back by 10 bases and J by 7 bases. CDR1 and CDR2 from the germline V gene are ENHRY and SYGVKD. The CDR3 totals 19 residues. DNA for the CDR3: TGTGCCACGGTAGGACCAACAAGACTAGCGGGAGGGCCGGGAAATGAGCAGTTCTTC. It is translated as CATVGPTRLAGGPGNEQFF.

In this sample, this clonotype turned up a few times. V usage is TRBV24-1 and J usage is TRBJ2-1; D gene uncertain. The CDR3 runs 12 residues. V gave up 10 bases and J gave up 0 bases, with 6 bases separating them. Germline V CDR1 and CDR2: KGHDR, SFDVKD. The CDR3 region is CATGNSYNEQFF. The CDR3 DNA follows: TGTGCCACTGGAAACTCCTACAATGAGCAGTTCTTC.

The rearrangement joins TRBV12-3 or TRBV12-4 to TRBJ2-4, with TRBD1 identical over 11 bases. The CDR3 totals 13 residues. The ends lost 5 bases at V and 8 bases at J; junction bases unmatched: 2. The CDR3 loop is CASSRDRGDIQYF. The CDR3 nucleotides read TGTGCCAGCAGTAGGGACAGGGGGGACATTCAGTACTTC.

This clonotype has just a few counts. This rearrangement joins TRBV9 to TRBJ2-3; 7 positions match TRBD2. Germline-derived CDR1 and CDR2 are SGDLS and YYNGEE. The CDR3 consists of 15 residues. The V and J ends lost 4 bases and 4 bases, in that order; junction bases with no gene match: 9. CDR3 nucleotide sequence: TGTGCCAGCAGCCCGGGCGGGAGCTCCCCAGATACGCAGTATTTT. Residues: CASSPGGSSPDTQYF. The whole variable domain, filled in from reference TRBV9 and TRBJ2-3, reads DSGVTQTPKHLITATGQRVTLRCSPRSGDLSVYWYQQSLDQGLQFLIQYYNGEERAKGNILERFSAQQFPDLHSELNLSSLELGDSALYFCASSPGGSSPDTQYFGPGTRLTVL.

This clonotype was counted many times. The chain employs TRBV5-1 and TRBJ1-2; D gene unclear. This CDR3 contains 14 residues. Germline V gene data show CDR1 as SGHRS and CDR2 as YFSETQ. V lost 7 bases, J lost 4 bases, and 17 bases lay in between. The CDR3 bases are TGCGCCAGCTCGGTCAGCGATTTCGGCTATGGCTACACCTTC. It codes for CASSVSDFGYGYTF.

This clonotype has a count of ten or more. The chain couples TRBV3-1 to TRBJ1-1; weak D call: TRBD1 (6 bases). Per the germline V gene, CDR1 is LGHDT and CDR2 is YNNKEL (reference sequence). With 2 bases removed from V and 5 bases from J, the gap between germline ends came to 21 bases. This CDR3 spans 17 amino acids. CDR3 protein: CASSQNPSGGLRTEAFF. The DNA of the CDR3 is TGTGCCAGCAGCCAAAACCCCTCGGGGGGGCTACGAACTGAAGCTTTCTTT.

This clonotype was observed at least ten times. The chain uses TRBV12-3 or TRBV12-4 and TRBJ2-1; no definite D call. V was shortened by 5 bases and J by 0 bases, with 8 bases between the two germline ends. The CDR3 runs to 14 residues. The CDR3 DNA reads TGTGCCAGCAGTCCTGGTCTCTCCTACAATGAGCAGTTCTTC. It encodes CASSPGLSYNEQFF.

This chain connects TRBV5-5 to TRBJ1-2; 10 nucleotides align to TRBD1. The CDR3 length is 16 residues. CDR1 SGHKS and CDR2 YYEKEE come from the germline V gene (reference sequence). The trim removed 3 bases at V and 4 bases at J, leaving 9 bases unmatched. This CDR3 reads CASSSAGTGVIYGYTF. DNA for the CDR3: TGTGCCAGCAGCTCCGCCGGGACAGGGGTCATCTATGGCTACACCTTC.

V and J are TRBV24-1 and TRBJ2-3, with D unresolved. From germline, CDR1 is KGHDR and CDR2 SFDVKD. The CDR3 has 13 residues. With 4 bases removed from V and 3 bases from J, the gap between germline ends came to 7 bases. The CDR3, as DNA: TGTGCCACCAGTGACCCGCGGACAGATACGCAGTATTTT. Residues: CATSDPRTDTQYF.

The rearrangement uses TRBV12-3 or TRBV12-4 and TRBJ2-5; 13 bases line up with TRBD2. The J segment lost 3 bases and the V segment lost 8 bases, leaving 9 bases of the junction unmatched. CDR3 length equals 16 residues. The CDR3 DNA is TGTGCCAGCTTATACTCGGGACTAGCGGGGAAAGAGACCCAGTACTTC. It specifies CASLYSGLAGKETQYF.

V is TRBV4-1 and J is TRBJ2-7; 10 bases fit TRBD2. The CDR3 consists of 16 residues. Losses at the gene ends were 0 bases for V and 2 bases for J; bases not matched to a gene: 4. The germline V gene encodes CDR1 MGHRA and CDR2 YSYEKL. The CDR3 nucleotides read TGCGCCAGCAGCCAAGAGGGTAGCGGGGGGCCCTACGAGCAGTACTTC. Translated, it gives CASSQEGSGGPYEQYF.

The CDR3, as DNA: TGCAGCGTTGTAGATAGCGGGATGACCTACGAGCAGTACTTC. It encodes CSVVDSGMTYEQYF. The rearrangement links TRBV29-1 to TRBJ2-7; 8 nucleotides agree with TRBD2. V was clipped by 4 bases and J by 2 bases; unmatched bases: 7. CDR1 is SQVTM, CDR2 ANQGSEA, per germline. CDR3 length: 14 residues.

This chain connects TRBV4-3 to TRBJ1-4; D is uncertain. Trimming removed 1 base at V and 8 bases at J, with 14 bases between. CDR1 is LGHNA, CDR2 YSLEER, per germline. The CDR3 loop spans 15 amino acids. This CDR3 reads CASSQGTALREKLFF. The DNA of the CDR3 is TGCGCCAGCAGCCAAGGTACAGCTCTACGGGAAAAACTGTTTTTT.

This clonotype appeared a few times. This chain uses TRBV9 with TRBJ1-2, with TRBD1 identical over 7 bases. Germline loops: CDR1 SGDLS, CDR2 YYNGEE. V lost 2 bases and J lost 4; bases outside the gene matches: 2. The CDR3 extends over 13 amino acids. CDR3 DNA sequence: TGTGCCAGCAGCGTGGGGACAGCCTATGGCTACACCTTC. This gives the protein CASSVGTAYGYTF.

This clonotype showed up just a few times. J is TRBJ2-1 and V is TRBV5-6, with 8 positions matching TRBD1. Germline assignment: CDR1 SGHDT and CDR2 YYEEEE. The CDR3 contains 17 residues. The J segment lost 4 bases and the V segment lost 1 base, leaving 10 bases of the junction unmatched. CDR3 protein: CASSLFWSGQEYNEQFF. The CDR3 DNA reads TGTGCCAGCAGCTTGTTTTGGTCGGGACAGGAGTACAATGAGCAGTTCTTC.

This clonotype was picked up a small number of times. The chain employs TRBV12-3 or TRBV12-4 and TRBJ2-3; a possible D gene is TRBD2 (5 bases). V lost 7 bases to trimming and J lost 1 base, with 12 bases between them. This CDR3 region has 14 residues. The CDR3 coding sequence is TGTGCCAGCAACCGACACGGGGGCACAGATACGCAGTATTTT. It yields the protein CASNRHGGTDTQYF.

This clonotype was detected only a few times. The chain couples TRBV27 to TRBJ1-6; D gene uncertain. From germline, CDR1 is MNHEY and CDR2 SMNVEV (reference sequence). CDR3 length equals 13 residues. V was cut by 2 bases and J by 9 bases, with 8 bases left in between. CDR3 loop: CASSLAFTSPLHF. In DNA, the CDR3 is TGTGCCAGCAGTTTAGCGTTCACTTCACCCCTCCACTTT.

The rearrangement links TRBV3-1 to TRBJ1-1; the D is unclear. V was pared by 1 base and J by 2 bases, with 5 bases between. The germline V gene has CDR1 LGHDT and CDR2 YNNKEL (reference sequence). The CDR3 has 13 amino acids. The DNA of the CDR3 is TGTGCCAGCAGCCAAGTTCAAAACACTGAAGCTTTCTTT. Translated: CASSQVQNTEAFF.

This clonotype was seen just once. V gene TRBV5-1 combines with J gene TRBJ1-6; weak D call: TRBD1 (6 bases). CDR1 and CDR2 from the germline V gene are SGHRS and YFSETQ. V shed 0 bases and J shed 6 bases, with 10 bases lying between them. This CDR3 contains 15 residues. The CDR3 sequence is CASSLVEGGNSPLHF. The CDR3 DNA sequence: TGCGCCAGCAGCTTGGTCGAGGGGGGTAATTCACCCCTCCACTTT.

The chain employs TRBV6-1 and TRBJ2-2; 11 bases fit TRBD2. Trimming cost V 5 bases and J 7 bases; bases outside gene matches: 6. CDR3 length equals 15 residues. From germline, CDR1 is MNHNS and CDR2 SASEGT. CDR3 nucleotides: TGTGCCAGCAGTCGACTAGCGGGACAAGACGGGGAGCTGTTTTTT. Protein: CASSRLAGQDGELFF.

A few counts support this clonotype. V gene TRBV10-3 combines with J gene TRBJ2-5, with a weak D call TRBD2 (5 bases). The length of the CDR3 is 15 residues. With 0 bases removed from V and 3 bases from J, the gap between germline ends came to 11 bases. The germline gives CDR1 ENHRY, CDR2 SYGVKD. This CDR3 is CAISESGGFEETQYF. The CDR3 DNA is TGTGCCATCAGTGAGTCTGGAGGTTTTGAAGAGACCCAGTACTTC.

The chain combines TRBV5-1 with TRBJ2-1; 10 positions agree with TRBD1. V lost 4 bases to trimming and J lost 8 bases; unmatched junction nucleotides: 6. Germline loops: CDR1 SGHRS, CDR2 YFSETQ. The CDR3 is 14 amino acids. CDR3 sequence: CASSTGQGFDEQFF. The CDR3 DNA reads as TGCGCCAGCAGCACGGGACAGGGGTTTGATGAGCAGTTCTTC.